This TCR beta chain was documented in a study of blood T cell repertoires in COVID-19. Seattle patients were enrolled while actively infected and followed longitudinally. In the source study's methods: Reference gene primer amplification gave estimated nucleated cell counts. Assay: immunoSEQ multiplex PCR; the TCRdb copy retains only in-frame clones and omits some. That table supplies the V and J calls and clone size; D and trimming were determined from the DNA. The sample records about 330,000 clones, about 91% being singletons. V was clipped by 4 bases and J by 4 bases, with 14 bases between them. The CDR3 is 15 residues long. In germline, CDR1 is SGHTA, CDR2 FQGNSA.

The rearrangement uses TRBV7-2 and TRBJ1-3; tentative D call: TRBD1 (5 bases). The specimen sequenced was peripheral blood. This clonotype originated in a man between 25 and 39 years old with COVID-19, enrolled during active disease. The CDR3 sequence: CASSSDSVRGNTIYF. The CDR3 nucleotides read TGTGCCAGCAGCTCCGACAGCGTAAGGGGAAACACCATATATTTT.